The 27 T cell receptor beta chains given below trace back to one sample, sequenced in a study of shared clonotypes between healthy human individuals. Clones were sequenced by immunoSEQ multiplex PCR, and TCRdb holds only the in-frame ones, with some missing. The table includes over 1.4 million clones, around 97% detected once. The sample was naive CD4+ T cells sorted from blood. As for subset: CD45RA+ positively selected. These receptors were taken from a man aged 30 to 45 in good health.

In this sample, this clone turned up once. This chain connects TRBV19 to TRBJ1-4; tentative D call: TRBD1 (5 bases). Germline CDR1 reads LNHDA; CDR2 reads SQIVND (reference sequence). V dropped 3 bases and J dropped 6 bases, with 20 bases sitting between them. CDR3 length equals 17 residues. The CDR3 nucleotides are TGTGCCAGTAGTATGATCCGGGCCGGGACCCGGGATGAAAAACTGTTTTTT. Encoded protein: CASSMIRAGTRDEKLFF.

The J gene is TRBJ1-3, the V gene TRBV6-5, with D unclear. Trimming cost V 6 bases and J 2 bases, with 8 bases left between them. The CDR3 has 13 amino acids. The germline CDR1 and CDR2 sequences are MNHEY and SVGAGI. CDR3 loop: CASRGNTGNTIYF. The DNA for the CDR3 is TGTGCCAGCAGGGGAAACACTGGAAACACCATATATTTT.

This chain uses TRBV7-3 with TRBJ2-3; no firm D call. The CDR3 has 13 amino acids. The V end lost 0 bases, the J end lost 6 bases, and 7 bases lay between the germline ends. From germline, CDR1 is SGHTA and CDR2 FQGTGA. CDR3 amino acids: CASSLTAPDTQYF. The CDR3 nucleotides read TGTGCCAGCAGCTTAACTGCCCCGGATACGCAGTATTTT.

This clone has just one count. Here the CDR3 reads CASSLIAGGPGNEQFF. CDR3 coding DNA: TGCGCCAGCAGCCTCATAGCGGGAGGGCCCGGCAATGAGCAGTTCTTC. The V gene is TRBV5-1, the J gene TRBJ2-1; TRBD2 matches at 11 bases. The CDR3 is made up of 16 amino acids. Germline CDR1 SGHRS, CDR2 YFSETQ. V gave up 4 bases and J gave up 6 bases; unmatched junction bases: 9. Full variable domain (outside the CDR3, taken from reference TRBV5-1 and TRBJ2-1): KAGVTQTPRYLIKTRGQQVTLSCSPISGHRSVSWYQQTPGQGLQFLFEYFSETQRNKGNFPGRFSGRQFSNSRSEMNVSTLELGDSALYLCASSLIAGGPGNEQFFGPGTRLTVL.

The chain uses TRBV7-2 and TRBJ2-1; no clear D gene. CDR1 and CDR2 (germline): SGHTA, FQGNSA. CDR3 length: 12 amino acids. Trimming took off 3 bases at V and 10 bases at J, with 10 bases between the two ends. This CDR3 is CASSFPGGEQFF. In DNA form, the CDR3 reads TGTGCCAGCAGCTTCCCTGGTGGGGAGCAGTTCTTC.

CDR3 sequence (DNA): TGTGCCAGTAGGGCCGGACTAGCGGGAGGGACAGATACGCAGTATTTT. Encoded protein: CASRAGLAGGTDTQYF. V usage is TRBV19 and J usage is TRBJ2-3; 15 nucleotides line up with TRBD2. CDR3 length: 16 residues. V dropped 6 bases and J dropped 3; count of bases not matched to a gene: 4. Per germline, CDR1 LNHDA and CDR2 SQIVND (reference sequence). Full variable domain (remainder filled in from reference TRBV19 and TRBJ2-3): DGGITQSPKYLFRKEGQNVTLSCEQNLNHDAMYWYRQDPGQGLRLIYYSQIVNDFQKGDIAEGYSVSREKKESFPLTVTSAQKNPTAFYLCASRAGLAGGTDTQYFGPGTRLTVL.

This sequence joins TRBV2 and TRBJ2-4; perhaps TRBD1 as D (6 bases). The V gene lost 4 bases and the J gene lost 4 bases, with 17 bases spanning the gap. Germline CDR1 SNHLY, CDR2 FYNNEI. The CDR3 has 16 amino acids. CDR3 protein: CASSGQRTVIKNIQYF. As DNA, the CDR3 is TGTGCCAGCAGTGGACAGAGGACAGTGATAAAAAACATTCAGTACTTC.

This sequence joins TRBV9 and TRBJ2-5; TRBD2 might be the D (6 bases). CDR1 is SGDLS and CDR2 is YYNGEE in the germline V gene. With 3 bases removed from V and 5 bases from J, the gap between germline ends came to 14 bases. The length of the CDR3 is 14 residues. CDR3 protein: CASSDTSFGETQYF. DNA for the CDR3: TGTGCCAGCAGCGATACTAGCTTTGGGGAGACCCAGTACTTC.

The chain couples TRBV10-3 to TRBJ1-5; D is perhaps TRBD1 (6 bases). V was pared by 5 bases and J by 3 bases, with 11 bases between. The CDR3 contains 14 residues. CDR1 and CDR2 from the germline V gene are ENHRY and SYGVKD. CDR3 DNA: TGTGCCATCAGTAATGACAGGAACAATCAGCCCCAGCATTTT. Its translation: CAISNDRNNQPQHF.

This chain links TRBV7-6 with TRBJ1-2, with 7 bases that match TRBD1. CDR1 is SGHVS and CDR2 is FNYEAQ in the germline V gene. This CDR3 comprises 13 residues. V dropped 4 bases and J dropped 8; count of bases not matched to a gene: 7. CDR3 sequence reads: CASSSPTGSGYTF. DNA for the CDR3: TGTGCCAGCAGCTCCCCGACAGGGTCCGGCTACACCTTC.

The chain recombines TRBV10-1 with TRBJ2-7, with 12 bases lining up with TRBD1. This CDR3 region has 12 residues. In germline, CDR1 is WNHNN, CDR2 SYGVQD (reference sequence). Losses at the gene ends were 10 bases for V and 6 bases for J; bases not matched to a gene: 4. CDR3 residues: CATQGQGAEQYF. In DNA, the CDR3 is TGCGCCACGCAGGGACAGGGGGCCGAGCAGTACTTC.

V is TRBV15 and J is TRBJ2-7; a weak D match, TRBD2 (5 bases). Germline V lookup: CDR1 LNHNV, CDR2 YYDKDF (reference sequence). The CDR3 runs to 15 residues. The germline V and J ends were trimmed by 0 bases and 4 bases, with 13 bases remaining between them. CDR3 nucleotides: TGTGCCACCAGCAGAGAGATGGCGGGCGAGTACGAGCAGTACTTC. This gives the protein CATSREMAGEYEQYF.

The chain recombines TRBV7-8 with TRBJ2-3; a possible D gene is TRBD2 (5 bases). This CDR3 is 15 amino acids long. V was pared by 1 base and J by 1 base, with 9 bases between. The germline V gene has CDR1 SGHVS and CDR2 FQNEAQ. CDR3 in amino acids: CASSLDTGGTDTQYF. The CDR3 DNA follows: TGTGCCAGCAGCTTAGATACCGGGGGCACAGATACGCAGTATTTT.

This clone has only one observation. The chain joins TRBV5-4 to TRBJ2-3, with 7 bases matching TRBD2. The CDR3 extends over 16 amino acids. Germline loops: CDR1 SGHNT, CDR2 YYREEE (reference sequence). V trimming: 0 bases; J trimming: 2 bases; junction bases outside the gene matches: 6. The DNA of the CDR3 is TGTGCCAGCAGCTTGGAGGTAGCGGGCTCCACAGATACGCAGTATTTT. Amino acids: CASSLEVAGSTDTQYF. The full variable domain, its missing parts supplied by reference TRBV5-4 and TRBJ2-3, is ETGVTQSPTHLIKTRGQQVTLRCSSQSGHNTVSWYQQALGQGPQFIFQYYREEENGRGNFPPRFSGLQFPNYSSELNVNALELDDSALYLCASSLEVAGSTDTQYFGPGTRLTVL.

This clone was detected only a few times. The rearrangement uses TRBV10-3 and TRBJ2-6, with unresolved D. Germline values: CDR1 ENHRY, CDR2 SYGVKD. V gave up 3 bases and J gave up 7 bases, with 7 bases separating them. The CDR3 has 13 residues. CDR3 region: CAISDRSANVLTF. In nucleotides, the CDR3 is TGTGCCATCAGTGATCGGTCCGCCAACGTCCTGACTTTC.

The CDR3 is CASSAEKTLQSTDTQYF. The CDR3 DNA follows: TGTGCCAGCAGCGCTGAGAAGACATTGCAAAGCACAGATACGCAGTATTTT. The V and J genes are TRBV9 and TRBJ2-3; D gene uncertain. The CDR3 is 17 amino acids. Germline lookup yields CDR1 SGDLS and CDR2 YYNGEE. V lost 3 bases and J 0 bases, leaving 17 bases between the germline ends.

The CDR3 here is CASSDRGRYEQYF. DNA for the CDR3: TGTGCCAGCAGTGACAGGGGCCGCTACGAGCAGTACTTC. This chain links TRBV6-5 with TRBJ2-7, with 8 positions matching TRBD1. The CDR3 consists of 13 residues. Germline trimming cut 5 bases from V and 3 bases from J; bases unmatched to any gene: 3. The V gene's germline CDR1 is MNHEY and CDR2 SVGAGI.

A single count supports this clone. This chain uses TRBV5-4 with TRBJ2-3; D gene ambiguous. Germline lookup yields CDR1 SGHNT and CDR2 YYREEE (reference sequence). CDR3 length: 14 amino acids. V lost 1 base, J lost 3 bases, and 9 bases lay in between. CDR3 protein: CASSLRVETDTQYF. CDR3 in DNA: TGTGCCAGCAGCTTGAGGGTGGAGACAGATACGCAGTATTTT.

For this clone: Other nucleotide sequences in the sample specify the same CDR3. This chain links TRBV2 with TRBJ2-7; D not certain. V gave up 2 bases and J gave up 3 bases, with 11 bases separating them. The CDR3 covers 14 residues. Germline CDR1 is SNHLY and CDR2 is FYNNEI. This CDR3 is CASSERVYSYEQYF. The CDR3 DNA follows: TGTGCCAGCAGTGAAAGGGTGTATAGCTACGAGCAGTACTTC.

J is TRBJ1-1 and V is TRBV20-1; D not resolved. Trimming removed 6 bases from V and 8 bases from J, with 13 bases in between. CDR3 length: 11 residues. CDR1 and CDR2 (germline): DFQATT, SNEGSKA (reference sequence). CDR3 region: CSAEGRAEAFF. The DNA for the CDR3 is TGCAGTGCAGAGGGCCGAGCAGAAGCTTTCTTT.

This chain uses TRBV28 with TRBJ2-2; 9 bases align to TRBD1. V shed 1 base, J shed 6 bases, and the junction held 12 bases outside the gene matches. The CDR3 spans 18 residues. Germline V lookup: CDR1 MDHEN, CDR2 SYDVKM. CDR3 sequence: CASSLSSGTGPLSGELFF. The CDR3 nucleotides read TGTGCCAGCAGTTTATCAAGTGGGACAGGGCCCCTATCCGGGGAGCTGTTTTTT.

This rearrangement joins TRBV28 to TRBJ2-7, with TRBD2 identical over 7 bases. There are 17 residues in the CDR3. CDR1 is MDHEN, CDR2 SYDVKM, per germline. The ends lost 6 bases at V and 4 bases at J; junction bases unmatched: 18. DNA for the CDR3: TGTGCCAGCAGACCCTCTCTAGCGGCACTACCTCGGTACGAGCAGTACTTC. Amino acid sequence: CASRPSLAALPRYEQYF. Based on the CDR3 plus reference TRBV28 and TRBJ2-7, the full variable domain is DVKVTQSSRYLVKRTGEKVFLECVQDMDHENMFWYRQDPGLGLRLIYFSYDVKMKEKGDIPEGYSVSREKKERFSLILESASTNQTSMYLCASRPSLAALPRYEQYFGPGTRLTVT.

The J gene is TRBJ1-1, the V gene TRBV10-2; unclear D gene. The CDR3 is 14 residues long. Between the trimmed V and J ends, which lost 2 bases and 7 bases, there was a span of 14 bases. The germline CDR1 and CDR2 sequences are WSHSY and SAAADI. CDR3 protein: CASSEVDRGLEAFF. In DNA, the CDR3 is TGCGCCAGCAGTGAGGTCGACCGGGGTCTTGAAGCTTTCTTT.

This chain uses TRBV5-1 with TRBJ2-2; a weak D match, TRBD1 (5 bases). CDR3 size: 13 residues. The V gene lost 1 base and the J gene lost 6 bases, with 7 bases spanning the gap. Germline CDR1 SGHRS, CDR2 YFSETQ. The DNA for the CDR3 is TGCGCCAGCAGCTTGCAGGGCGCCGGGGAGCTGTTTTTT. Residues: CASSLQGAGELFF.

V usage is TRBV5-4 and J usage is TRBJ2-3; 8 bases match TRBD2. This CDR3 has 16 amino acids. Germline V gene data show CDR1 as SGHNT and CDR2 as YYREEE (reference sequence). CDR3 nucleotide sequence: TGTTCCATCGAGGCCATAGGGACTAGAAGCACAGATACGCAGTATTTT. The encoded protein is CSIEAIGTRSTDTQYF.

The chain combines TRBV19 with TRBJ1-5; D is ambiguous. The CDR3 covers 14 residues. CDR1 and CDR2 (germline): LNHDA, SQIVND (reference sequence). Trimming shortened V by 7 bases and J by 4 bases, and 14 bases separated the two germline ends. The CDR3 here is CASTPWRSNQPQHF. The CDR3 DNA reads TGTGCCAGTACCCCTTGGCGAAGTAATCAGCCCCAGCATTTT. The full variable domain, completed using reference TRBV19 and TRBJ1-5, is DGGITQSPKYLFRKEGQNVTLSCEQNLNHDAMYWYRQDPGQGLRLIYYSQIVNDFQKGDIAEGYSVSREKKESFPLTVTSAQKNPTAFYLCASTPWRSNQPQHFGDGTRLSIL.

J is TRBJ2-2 and V is TRBV7-2; D possibly matches TRBD1 or TRBD2 (5 bases each). CDR1 and CDR2 (germline): SGHTA, FQGNSA. The CDR3 is made up of 14 amino acids. V lost 5 bases, J lost 0 bases, and 7 bases lay in between. The CDR3 region is CASSKGPNTGELFF. DNA of the CDR3: TGTGCCAGCAGCAAGGGACCGAACACCGGGGAGCTGTTTTTT.